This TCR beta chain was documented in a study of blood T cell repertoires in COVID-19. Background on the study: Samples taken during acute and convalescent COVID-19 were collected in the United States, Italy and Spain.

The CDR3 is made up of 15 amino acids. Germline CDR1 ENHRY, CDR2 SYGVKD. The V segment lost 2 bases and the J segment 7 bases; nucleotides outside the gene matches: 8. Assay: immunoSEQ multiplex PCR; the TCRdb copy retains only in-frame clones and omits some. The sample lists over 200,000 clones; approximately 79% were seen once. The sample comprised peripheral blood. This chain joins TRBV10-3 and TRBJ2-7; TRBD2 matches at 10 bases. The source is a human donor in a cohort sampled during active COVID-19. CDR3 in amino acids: CAISEQREGLGEQYF. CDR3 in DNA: TGTGCCATCAGTGAGCAGCGGGAGGGCCTTGGAGAGCAGTACTTC.